This TCR beta chain was found in a study of blood T cell repertoires in COVID-19. Study as a whole: COVID-19 samples, acute and convalescent, were from the United States, Italy and Spain. T cells, B-cell-depleted T cells, or PBMCs supplied cDNA or gDNA.

The authors' processing: Using reference gene primer amplification, nucleated cell counts were estimated. Method: immunoSEQ multiplex PCR; TCRdb's copy keeps in-frame clones and lacks some. The DNA gave D and trimming, while V, J and clone size come from that table. Of about 180,000 clones detected, about 79% appear once; the ten largest clones hold roughly 25%. Per germline, CDR1 SGHTA and CDR2 FQGTGA. Trimming shortened V by 5 bases and J by 4 bases, and 18 bases separated the two germline ends. This CDR3 has 16 residues. This TCR was recovered from an older woman with acute or convalescent COVID-19. Specimen: peripheral blood. The J gene is TRBJ2-1, the V gene TRBV7-3, with D perhaps TRBD2 (6 bases). CDR3: CASSPGTFGGYNEQFF. CDR3 nucleotide sequence: TGTGCCAGCAGCCCCGGGACTTTTGGGGGATACAATGAGCAGTTCTTC.